This entry lists 27 T cell receptor beta chains sequenced from one sample in a study of CXCR3-negative and CXCR3-positive naive CD8 T cells (dated by TCRdb to about 2019). The sequencer listed for this sample is NextSeq 550. The Human TCR Profiling Kit (MiLaboratory) was used to prepare UMI-labeled 5' RACE TRB cDNA libraries. Once TCRdb had reprocessed the reads, it stored one entry per CDR3 protein sequence and supplied no DNA. The sample table on file contains around 34,000 distinct CDR3 sequences. The ten largest clones represent approximately 14% of the sample. Sample: memory CD8+ T cells from blood. The cell subset or site tag for this specimen amounts to: conventional CD8+ memory T cells (TMEM), sorted as controls. These TCRs come from a human donor in good health. Some clones in this sample may be carry-over from other donors' samples.

CDR3: CASSWTGTGDTEAFF. The chain combines TRBV9 with TRBJ1-1; the D gene TCRdb calls, TRBD1, cannot be checked with no DNA. The CDR3 has 15 residues. The germline V gene has CDR1 SGDLS and CDR2 YYNGEE.

The chain recombines TRBV6-2 or TRBV6-3 with TRBJ2-5. CDR3 length: 14 amino acids. From germline, CDR1 is MNHEY and CDR2 SVGEGT. CDR3 region: CASSFLGRQETQYF.

This CDR3 reads CASSLLNGELFF. The chain couples TRBV27 to TRBJ2-2. Per the germline V gene, CDR1 is MNHEY and CDR2 is SMNVEV (reference sequence). The CDR3 loop spans 12 amino acids.

Considering frequency, this clonotype is medium-sized (0.01 to 0.1%). The chain links TRBV4-3 to TRBJ2-1; there is no DNA to check the TCRdb D call of TRBD1. Per the germline V gene, CDR1 is LGHNA and CDR2 is YSLEER. The CDR3 totals 17 residues. The CDR3: CASSQDPDGTAYNEQFF.

The chain has TRBV7-9 and TRBJ1-4; without DNA, the TCRdb call of TRBD1 cannot be checked. The V gene's germline CDR1 is SEHNR and CDR2 FQNEAQ (reference sequence). This CDR3 is 16 amino acids long. The CDR3 here is CASSQRQGLANEKLFF.

The chain is built from TRBV3-1 and TRBJ2-3; the TCRdb D gene call, TRBD2, has no DNA to confirm it. CDR1 is LGHDT, CDR2 YNNKEL, per germline (reference sequence). The CDR3 is 18 amino acids. This CDR3 reads CASSHQTGPSRRTDTQYF.

The CDR3: CASSLNLGGGTEAFF. The V gene is TRBV5-1, the J gene TRBJ1-1; absent DNA, TCRdb's TRBD1 call cannot be checked. The CDR3 has 15 amino acids. Germline V CDR1 and CDR2: SGHRS, YFSETQ. The variable domain in full, with the rest retrieved from reference TRBV5-1 and TRBJ1-1, is KAGVTQTPRYLIKTRGQQVTLSCSPISGHRSVSWYQQTPGQGLQFLFEYFSETQRNKGNFPGRFSGRQFSNSRSEMNVSTLELGDSALYLCASSLNLGGGTEAFFGQGTRLTVV.

The V gene is TRBV28, the J gene TRBJ2-4; TCRdb gives TRBD1 as the D gene, but with no DNA this cannot be confirmed. CDR1 MDHEN and CDR2 SYDVKM come from the germline V gene. This CDR3 spans 14 amino acids. CDR3 in amino acids: CASSFPLAKNIQHF.

This sequence joins TRBV28 and TRBJ2-1; TCRdb picks TRBD2, but there is no DNA to check that call. CDR3 length: 15 amino acids. The germline CDR1 and CDR2 sequences are MDHEN and SYDVKM. The CDR3 here is CASSQLAGAFNEQFF. Variable domain in full (rest from reference TRBV28 and TRBJ2-1): DVKVTQSSRYLVKRTGEKVFLECVQDMDHENMFWYRQDPGLGLRLIYFSYDVKMKEKGDIPEGYSVSREKKERFSLILESASTNQTSMYLCASSQLAGAFNEQFFGPGTRLTVL.

V is TRBV20-1 and J is TRBJ1-1. CDR1 and CDR2 (germline): DFQATT, SNEGSKA (reference sequence). The CDR3 spans 12 residues. CDR3 protein: CSARSGDTEAFF.

The chain recombines TRBV4-3 with TRBJ2-5; TCRdb names TRBD1, which stays unverified in the absence of DNA. There are 14 residues in the CDR3. Germline CDR1 LGHNA, CDR2 YSLEER. CDR3 protein: CASSPDRRQETQYF.

The chain links TRBV6-5 to TRBJ1-1. The CDR3 has 17 amino acids. The V gene's germline CDR1 is MNHEY and CDR2 SVGAGI. This CDR3 is CASSYSRWGVGLTEAFF.

The rearrangement joins TRBV10-3 to TRBJ2-7; TCRdb's D call, TRBD2, is unchecked because there is no DNA. Germline V gene lookup returns CDR1 ENHRY and CDR2 SYGVKD. This CDR3 is built from 19 residues. CDR3: CAISDSGLAGERSSYEQYF.

V gene TRBV7-9 combines with J gene TRBJ1-6. CDR1 and CDR2 (germline): SEHNR, FQNEAQ (reference sequence). The length of the CDR3 is 14 residues. The CDR3 region is CASSWEMWNSPLHF.

The rearrangement joins TRBV29-1 to TRBJ2-1; TCRdb designates TRBD2, a call that cannot be tested without DNA. CDR3 length: 17 amino acids. Germline CDR1 SQVTM, CDR2 ANQGSEA. CDR3 loop: CSVQGTGGGQAYNEQFF.

The chain employs TRBV24-1 and TRBJ2-5; TCRdb gives TRBD2 as the D gene, but with no DNA this cannot be confirmed. There are 14 residues in the CDR3. Per germline, CDR1 KGHDR and CDR2 SFDVKD. The CDR3 protein is CATRGAGREETQYF.

This chain links TRBV28 with TRBJ2-7. CDR3 length: 13 residues. From germline, CDR1 is MDHEN and CDR2 SYDVKM. Here the CDR3 reads CASSLASPYEQYF. The full variable domain, in which reference TRBV28 and TRBJ2-7 provide the parts outside the CDR3, is DVKVTQSSRYLVKRTGEKVFLECVQDMDHENMFWYRQDPGLGLRLIYFSYDVKMKEKGDIPEGYSVSREKKERFSLILESASTNQTSMYLCASSLASPYEQYFGPGTRLTVT.

The rearrangement joins TRBV29-1 to TRBJ2-7; TCRdb indicates TRBD1, and absent DNA this call remains unverified. CDR1 is SQVTM, CDR2 ANQGSEA, per germline. The CDR3 loop spans 15 amino acids. CDR3: CSVEESRGYDYEQYF.

The chain combines TRBV27 with TRBJ1-2. This CDR3 region has 13 residues. The germline V gene encodes CDR1 MNHEY and CDR2 SMNVEV (reference sequence). This chain's CDR3 is CASSLGRTYGYTF.

The chain carries TRBV2 and TRBJ1-2; as DNA is missing, the TRBD1 call by TCRdb cannot be tested. Looked up from germline, CDR1 is SNHLY and CDR2 is FYNNEI. This CDR3 spans 15 amino acids. The chain's CDR3 is CASRGASLVNYGYTF.

V and J are TRBV4-2 and TRBJ2-5; the TRBD1 assignment by TCRdb is unverifiable without DNA. The germline gives CDR1 LGHNA, CDR2 YNFKEQ. The CDR3 runs to 15 residues. The CDR3 region is CASSQDTGEPRTQYF.

The chain joins TRBV6-1 to TRBJ1-5; absent DNA, TCRdb's TRBD1 call cannot be checked. There are 14 residues in the CDR3. In germline, CDR1 is MNHNS, CDR2 SASEGT. CDR3 amino acids: CASFAGWGNQPQHF.

V usage is TRBV4-3 and J usage is TRBJ1-6; no DNA is available, so the TRBD1 call from TCRdb remains unchecked. The length of the CDR3 is 16 residues. The germline V gene has CDR1 LGHNA and CDR2 YSLEER. This chain's CDR3 is CASSQDPGTGGSPLHF.

The V and J genes are TRBV3-1 and TRBJ2-5; TCRdb selects TRBD2, and the lack of DNA leaves this call unchecked. Germline CDR1 LGHDT, CDR2 YNNKEL (reference sequence). This CDR3 comprises 18 residues. The CDR3 spells CASSQGPLAVIIEETQYF.

This chain connects TRBV11-3 to TRBJ2-6. Germline lookup yields CDR1 SGHNT and CDR2 YENEEA. The CDR3 spans 15 residues. CDR3 region: CASSPPDGGANVLTF.

This rearrangement joins TRBV28 to TRBJ1-6; TCRdb names TRBD1, which stays unverified in the absence of DNA. CDR3 length: 15 residues. The germline V gene encodes CDR1 MDHEN and CDR2 SYDVKM. The CDR3 sequence: CASTRLAVNNSPLHF. The full variable domain, rest sourced from reference TRBV28 and TRBJ1-6, is DVKVTQSSRYLVKRTGEKVFLECVQDMDHENMFWYRQDPGLGLRLIYFSYDVKMKEKGDIPEGYSVSREKKERFSLILESASTNQTSMYLCASTRLAVNNSPLHFGNGTRLTVT.

The chain carries TRBV11-2 and TRBJ2-2; TCRdb indicates TRBD2, and absent DNA this call remains unverified. This CDR3 has 16 amino acids. Germline V CDR1 and CDR2: SGHAT, FQNNGV. The CDR3 loop is CASSLSPGLATGELFF.